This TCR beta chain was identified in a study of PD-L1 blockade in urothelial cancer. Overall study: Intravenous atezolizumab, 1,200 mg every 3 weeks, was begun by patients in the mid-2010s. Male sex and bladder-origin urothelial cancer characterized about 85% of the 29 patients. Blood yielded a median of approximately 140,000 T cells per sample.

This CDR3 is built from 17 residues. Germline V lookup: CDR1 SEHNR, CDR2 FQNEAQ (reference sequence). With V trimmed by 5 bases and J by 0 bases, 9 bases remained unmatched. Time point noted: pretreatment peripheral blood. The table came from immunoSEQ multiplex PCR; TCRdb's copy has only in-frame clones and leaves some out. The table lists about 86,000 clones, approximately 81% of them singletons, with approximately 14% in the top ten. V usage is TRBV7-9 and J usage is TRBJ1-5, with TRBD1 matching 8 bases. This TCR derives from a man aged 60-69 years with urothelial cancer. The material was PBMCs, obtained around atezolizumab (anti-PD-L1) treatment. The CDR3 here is CASSPGTGKYSNQPQHF. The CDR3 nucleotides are TGTGCCAGCAGCCCTGGGACAGGAAAGTATAGCAATCAGCCCCAGCATTTT.